This T cell receptor beta chain was sequenced during a study of blood T cell repertoires in COVID-19. This clone was counted only a few times. Produced via immunoSEQ multiplex PCR; TCRdb's table is partial and in-frame only. The table includes about 250,000 clones, 70% to 90% detected once. V dropped 5 bases and J dropped 7; count of bases not matched to a gene: 6. The CDR3 loop spans 13 amino acids. The sequence was collected from a middle-aged woman who had recovered from COVID-19. Sequenced material: peripheral blood. The V call is TRBV12-3 or TRBV12-4, the J call TRBJ1-2, with 8 bases that match TRBD1. The CDR3 loop reads CASSPGQGLGYTF. As DNA, the CDR3 is TGTGCCAGCAGTCCCGGACAGGGACTTGGCTACACCTTC.